A single sample gave rise to the 16 T cell receptor beta chains below, sequenced in a study of T cell responses to AZD1222 COVID-19 vaccine. Only in-frame clones appear in the TCRdb table, and some are missing; sequencing was by immunoSEQ multiplex PCR. The table includes over 100,000 clones, approximately 86% detected once. This specimen consisted of peripheral blood, obtained on day 0 of MenACWY control vaccination. The receptors here all came from an adult in good health.

The gene calls are TRBV7-2 and TRBJ2-5, with 14 bases lining up with TRBD2. The J segment lost 2 bases and the V segment lost 5 bases, leaving 10 bases of the junction unmatched. The CDR3 contains 18 residues. Germline V lookup: CDR1 SGHTA, CDR2 FQGNSA. CDR3 region: CASSLGTSGSRGQETQYF. Here the CDR3 DNA reads TGTGCCAGCAGCCTTGGGACTAGCGGGAGTCGGGGACAAGAGACCCAGTACTTC.

The chain joins TRBV7-6 to TRBJ1-2; no clear D. Germline V gene lookup returns CDR1 SGHVS and CDR2 FNYEAQ. V shed 0 bases and J shed 8 bases, with 10 bases lying between them. The CDR3 contains 13 residues. The CDR3 DNA follows: TGTGCCAGCAGCTTAGCGTCAGGTGGGGGCTACACCTTC. This translates into CASSLASGGGYTF.

The chain recombines TRBV5-6 with TRBJ2-1; 9 nucleotides align to TRBD1. J gave up 4 bases and V 0 bases, and 5 bases lay outside the gene matches. The germline CDR1 and CDR2 sequences are SGHDT and YYEEEE. The CDR3 length is 16 residues. CDR3 DNA: TGTGCCAGCAGCTTGGGTACAGGGGGCTGGTACAATGAGCAGTTCTTC. The encoded protein is CASSLGTGGWYNEQFF. Variable domain in full (rest from reference TRBV5-6 and TRBJ2-1): DAGVTQSPTHLIKTRGQQVTLRCSPKSGHDTVSWYQQALGQGPQFIFQYYEEEERQRGNFPDRFSGHQFPNYSSELNVNALLLGDSALYLCASSLGTGGWYNEQFFGPGTRLTVL.

V is TRBV9 and J is TRBJ2-7; D tentatively fits TRBD1 or TRBD2 (6 bases each). From germline, CDR1 is SGDLS and CDR2 YYNGEE. The CDR3 is 14 residues long. Deletions cut 0 bases from V and 2 bases from J, with 9 bases between. In DNA form, the CDR3 reads TGTGCCAGCAGCGTAGAGGGGGAGGCCTACGAGCAGTACTTC. Translating it yields CASSVEGEAYEQYF.

The table lists this clone with a count of one. The chain couples TRBV27 to TRBJ1-1, with 10 bases lining up with TRBD1. The CDR3 is 13 residues long. Looked up from germline, CDR1 is MNHEY and CDR2 is SMNVEV (reference sequence). The ends lost 8 bases at V and 6 bases at J; junction bases unmatched: 6. In DNA, the CDR3 is TGTGCCAGCGGGGGACAGGGGTTCGCTGAAGCTTTCTTT. Encoded protein: CASGGQGFAEAFF.

The chain couples TRBV20-1 to TRBJ1-5, with a tentative D call TRBD1 (5 bases). V was pared by 4 bases and J by 2 bases, with 15 bases between. The CDR3 loop spans 15 amino acids. Germline values: CDR1 DFQATT, CDR2 SNEGSKA (reference sequence). CDR3 loop: CSATDVGRGNQPQHF. DNA of the CDR3: TGCAGTGCTACTGACGTGGGCAGGGGCAATCAGCCCCAGCATTTT.

This chain joins TRBV28 and TRBJ1-1; D remains ambiguous. This CDR3 has 13 amino acids. With 6 bases removed from V and 1 base from J, the gap between germline ends came to 9 bases. From germline, CDR1 is MDHEN and CDR2 SYDVKM. The CDR3 reads CASSPPSNTEAFF. The CDR3 DNA sequence: TGTGCCAGCAGCCCGCCGTCGAACACTGAAGCTTTCTTT. Together with reference TRBV28 and TRBJ1-1, the CDR3 gives the full variable domain: DVKVTQSSRYLVKRTGEKVFLECVQDMDHENMFWYRQDPGLGLRLIYFSYDVKMKEKGDIPEGYSVSREKKERFSLILESASTNQTSMYLCASSPPSNTEAFFGQGTRLTVV.

The chain joins TRBV7-6 to TRBJ2-1, with 12 bases identical to TRBD2. The CDR3 contains 18 residues. Germline V gives CDR1 SGHVS, CDR2 FNYEAQ. The trim removed 4 bases at V and 0 bases at J, leaving 7 bases unmatched. The CDR3 loop is CASSSGTSGPLSYNEQFF. CDR3 in DNA: TGTGCCAGCAGCTCTGGGACTAGCGGGCCCCTCTCCTACAATGAGCAGTTCTTC. The full variable domain, its missing parts supplied by reference TRBV7-6 and TRBJ2-1, is GAGVSQSPRYKVTKRGQDVALRCDPISGHVSLYWYRQALGQGPEFLTYFNYEAQQDKSGLPNDRFSAERPEGSISTLTIQRTEQRDSAMYRCASSSGTSGPLSYNEQFFGPGTRLTVL.

This chain connects TRBV6-2 or TRBV6-3 to TRBJ1-5, with 7 bases fitting TRBD1. The V segment lost 4 bases and the J segment 4 bases; nucleotides outside the gene matches: 19. The germline V gene has CDR1 MNHEY and CDR2 SVGEGT. The CDR3 sequence is 19 residues long. CDR3 residues: CASSSAQGGVAPANQPQHF. CDR3 coding DNA: TGTGCCAGCAGTTCCGCCCAGGGGGGGGTTGCCCCCGCGAATCAGCCCCAGCATTTT.

The chain recombines TRBV29-1 with TRBJ1-3, with 9 bases matching TRBD1. V trimming: 6 bases; J trimming: 2 bases; junction bases outside the gene matches: 5. The CDR3 is 14 amino acids. The germline CDR1 and CDR2 sequences are SQVTM and ANQGSEA. The CDR3 DNA reads as TGCAGCGTCACCGGGACAGGGACTGGAAACACCATATATTTT. Translation gives CSVTGTGTGNTIYF.

The CDR3 sequence is CASSYEGNYGYTF. For the CDR3, the DNA is TGTGCCAGCAGTTACGAGGGCAACTATGGCTACACCTTC. This chain connects TRBV6-5 to TRBJ1-2; the D is unclear. Germline CDR1 is MNHEY and CDR2 is SVGAGI. The CDR3 is 13 residues long. V lost 2 bases and J lost 2, with 6 bases in between.

This chain joins TRBV4-2 and TRBJ1-2; TRBD1 agrees at 7 bases. The CDR3 consists of 15 residues. V shed 5 bases, J shed 2 bases, and the junction held 8 bases outside the gene matches. Germline V lookup: CDR1 LGHNA, CDR2 YNFKEQ. This CDR3 reads CASSAQGGGNYGYTF. DNA of the CDR3: TGTGCCAGCAGCGCCCAGGGGGGGGGCAACTATGGCTACACCTTC.

The rearrangement uses TRBV19 and TRBJ2-5; D is undetermined. This CDR3 is 12 amino acids long. V was trimmed by 0 bases and J by 7 bases, leaving 6 bases between them. Germline V lookup: CDR1 LNHDA, CDR2 SQIVND (reference sequence). The CDR3 is CASSIDLGTQYF. CDR3 sequence (DNA): TGTGCCAGTAGTATAGACCTTGGGACCCAGTACTTC.

The V gene is TRBV10-3, the J gene TRBJ1-2; TRBD1 matches at 8 bases. The CDR3 runs to 13 residues. Trimming took 6 bases from V and 6 from J; bases not matched to a gene: 6. Germline V lookup: CDR1 ENHRY, CDR2 SYGVKD. The CDR3 loop reads CAIRQTGEDGYTF. The CDR3 DNA follows: TGTGCCATCAGACAGACAGGGGAGGATGGCTACACCTTC.

A few counts support this clone. This chain links TRBV6-4 with TRBJ1-5; D is uncertain. Germline CDR1 and CDR2: MRHNA and SNTAGT. This CDR3 contains 13 residues. Trimming stripped 2 bases from V and 5 bases from J, with 7 bases between. The CDR3 nucleotides read TGTGCCAGCAGTGACCTCGGGCATCAGCCCCAGCATTTT. Translation gives CASSDLGHQPQHF.

The V gene is TRBV6-2 or TRBV6-3, the J gene TRBJ1-1, with D unclear. Trimming took 4 bases from V and 0 from J, leaving 6 bases between them. The length of the CDR3 is 13 residues. Germline lookup yields CDR1 MNHEY and CDR2 SVGEGT. CDR3 in amino acids: CASSFDLNTEAFF. Written as DNA, the CDR3 is TGTGCCAGCAGTTTCGACTTGAACACTGAAGCTTTCTTT.